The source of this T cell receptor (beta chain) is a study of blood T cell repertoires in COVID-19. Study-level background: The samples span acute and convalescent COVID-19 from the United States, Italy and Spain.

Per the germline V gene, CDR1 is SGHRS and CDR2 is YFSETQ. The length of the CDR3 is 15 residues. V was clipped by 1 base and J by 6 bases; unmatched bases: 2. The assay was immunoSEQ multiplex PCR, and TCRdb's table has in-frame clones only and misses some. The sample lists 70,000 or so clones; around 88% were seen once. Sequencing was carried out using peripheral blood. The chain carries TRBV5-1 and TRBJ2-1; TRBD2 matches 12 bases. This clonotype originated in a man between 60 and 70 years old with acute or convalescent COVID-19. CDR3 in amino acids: CASSLLAGGGNEQFF. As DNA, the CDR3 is TGCGCCAGCAGCTTGCTAGCGGGGGGGGGCAATGAGCAGTTCTTC.